The present entry profiles one TCR beta chain with its context. This entry comes from a study of T cell repertoires in cytomegalovirus infection. TCRdb called the reads again in MiXCR, with one record for every CDR3 protein. Here the sample spans 400,000 or so distinct CDR3 sequences, 18% being singletons. The CDR3 runs to 13 residues. Per the germline V gene, CDR1 is SGHNT and CDR2 is YENEEA. V gave up 5 bases and J gave up 2 bases, with 6 bases separating them. The receptor comes from a human donor in good health (CMV status not recorded). Some clones in this sample may be carry-over from other donors' samples. This chain links TRBV11-3 with TRBJ2-2; D may correspond to TRBD1 or TRBD2 (5 bases each). Sequencing was performed on PBMCs. CDR3 coding DNA: TGTGCCAGCAGCCGGGGCAACACCGGGGAGCTGTTTTTT. It specifies CASSRGNTGELFF.